Listed here is a single TCR beta chain. Its target is unknown. Possible read error: a much larger clone is one base away. This sample stems from a study of T cells in Graves' hyperthyroidism and ophthalmopathy. Study-level findings and limits: The model made its ophthalmopathy prediction, and onset followed a median about 6.8 months later. Blood held most thyroid clonotypes expanded above 0.001 frequency.

TCR beta CDR3 regions were amplified from RNA. The TCR CDR3 first-round RT-PCR relied on the HTBI primer set. In TCRdb, the multiplex PCR reads were re-called with MiXCR into one record per CDR3 protein. This sample has under 250,000 distinct CDR3 sequences, with roughly 17% found just once. This CDR3 is built from 14 residues. Reasons for excluding patients were uncontrolled infection, other autoimmune disease, pregnancy or lactation. Diagnoses were established using clinical symptoms, serum thyroxine and TRAb, thyroid ultrasound and orbital computed tomography. The TCR comes from a man in his fifties with Graves' hyperthyroidism. The rearrangement joins TRBV12-3 or TRBV12-4 to TRBJ2-3; perhaps TRBD2 as D (6 bases). The sample was blood. CDR3 sequence: CAGSLASSTDTQYF. In DNA form, the CDR3 reads TGTGCCGGCAGTCTAGCGAGTAGCACAGATACGCAGTATTTT.